The 12 T cell receptor beta chains below all came from one sample that was sequenced in a study of blood T cell repertoires in COVID-19 (dated by TCRdb to between 2020 and 2021). Library prep was done by the immunoSEQ multiplex PCR assay. The source is immuneACCESS, and TCRdb retained only in-frame sequences with V and J called. Part of the clones is not carried over; for the studies checked, unresolved V genes explain less than half of this, and the remainder is unexplained. For this sample there are approximately 98,000 clones; over 80% appear just once. The ten largest clones represent approximately 20% of the sample. What was sequenced was peripheral blood. The receptors stem from a man at least 80 years old with acute or convalescent COVID-19.

This rearrangement joins TRBV2 to TRBJ1-2; 8 positions agree with TRBD1. The ends lost 8 bases at V and 8 bases at J; junction bases unmatched: 13. CDR1 is SNHLY, CDR2 FYNNEI, per germline. This CDR3 spans 14 amino acids. CDR3 region: CASQTGGDFLGYTF. In DNA form, the CDR3 reads TGTGCCAGCCAAACAGGGGGAGACTTCTTGGGCTACACCTTC.

This sequence joins TRBV6-6 and TRBJ2-7; 7 bases are a match to TRBD2. The CDR3 contains 12 residues. Germline V gene lookup returns CDR1 MNHNY and CDR2 SVGAGI (reference sequence). After removal of 10 bases from V and 4 bases from J, the junction contained 7 bases not matched to a gene. The CDR3 DNA reads as TGTGCCATCTCGTCTAGCGGTTACGAGCAGTACTTC. It encodes CAISSSGYEQYF.

This clone was observed a single time. The V call is TRBV19, the J call TRBJ2-1, with D possibly matching TRBD2 (5 bases). The germline V and J ends were trimmed by 4 bases and 5 bases, with 9 bases remaining between them. Germline CDR1 and CDR2: LNHDA and SQIVND (reference sequence). The CDR3 length is 13 residues. The CDR3 loop reads CASSRGLNNEQFF. The CDR3 DNA sequence: TGTGCCAGTAGTAGAGGACTCAACAATGAGCAGTTCTTC.

This chain connects TRBV5-1 to TRBJ1-1, with D possibly being TRBD1 (6 bases). Trimming took off 4 bases at V and 5 bases at J, with 15 bases between the two ends. CDR1 SGHRS and CDR2 YFSETQ come from the germline V gene. This CDR3 is 14 amino acids long. CDR3 in amino acids: CASSQGGTRTEAFF. The CDR3 DNA sequence: TGCGCCAGCAGCCAAGGGGGAACACGGACTGAAGCTTTCTTT.

The gene calls are TRBV9 and TRBJ2-5; 12 nucleotides align to TRBD2. CDR1 and CDR2 from the germline V gene are SGDLS and YYNGEE. The V segment lost 2 bases and the J segment 2 bases; nucleotides outside the gene matches: 7. The CDR3 runs to 17 residues. CDR3 loop: CASSVGLAGGPQETQYF. Written as DNA, the CDR3 is TGTGCCAGCAGCGTCGGGCTAGCGGGAGGGCCTCAAGAGACCCAGTACTTC. The full variable domain, with the rest looked up from reference TRBV9 and TRBJ2-5, is DSGVTQTPKHLITATGQRVTLRCSPRSGDLSVYWYQQSLDQGLQFLIQYYNGEERAKGNILERFSAQQFPDLHSELNLSSLELGDSALYFCASSVGLAGGPQETQYFGPGTRLLVL.

This chain joins TRBV27 and TRBJ2-3; a possible D gene is TRBD1 (5 bases). Per germline, CDR1 MNHEY and CDR2 SMNVEV (reference sequence). CDR3 length: 15 amino acids. Deletions cut 2 bases from V and 2 bases from J, with 11 bases between. The CDR3, as DNA: TGTGCCAGCAGTTTAACAGGCCCAAACACAGATACGCAGTATTTT. Translating it yields CASSLTGPNTDTQYF.

The rearrangement links TRBV3-1 (or the pseudogene TRBV3-2) to TRBJ1-5; TRBD1 is a possible D gene (5 bases). The CDR3 runs to 14 residues. With 3 bases removed from V and 9 bases from J, the gap between germline ends came to 15 bases. Germline CDR1 reads LGHDT; CDR2 reads YNNKEL (reference sequence). CDR3 loop: CASSQGEVPGPQHF. The CDR3 DNA follows: TGTGCCAGCAGCCAGGGGGAGGTCCCAGGGCCCCAGCATTTT.

This clone was detected once. V and J are TRBV6-5 and TRBJ1-1; D gene ambiguous. Trimming removed 6 bases at V and 0 bases at J, with 8 bases between. The CDR3 consists of 13 residues. Germline V gene lookup returns CDR1 MNHEY and CDR2 SVGAGI. The DNA for the CDR3 is TGTGCCAGCAGAACAGCCATGAACACTGAAGCTTTCTTT. Translation: CASRTAMNTEAFF.

This rearrangement joins TRBV28 to TRBJ1-2; D may be TRBD1 (5 bases). CDR1 is MDHEN and CDR2 is SYDVKM in the germline V gene. The CDR3 loop spans 14 amino acids. V gave up 7 bases and J gave up 2 bases, with 14 bases separating them. As DNA, the CDR3 is TGTGCCAGCAACTGGGGCAGGGTGAACTATGGCTACACCTTC. It specifies CASNWGRVNYGYTF.

The chain combines TRBV6-5 with TRBJ1-5; TRBD1 matches at 8 bases. This CDR3 comprises 13 residues. Trimming at V came to 8 bases and at J to 5 bases, leaving 5 bases not matched to a gene. The germline CDR1 and CDR2 sequences are MNHEY and SVGAGI. This chain's CDR3 is CASGGQAYQPQHF. The CDR3 nucleotides read TGTGCCAGCGGGGGACAGGCCTATCAGCCCCAGCATTTT.

The chain uses TRBV11-2 and TRBJ2-1, with a weak D call TRBD2 (6 bases). CDR1 SGHAT and CDR2 FQNNGV come from the germline V gene. The CDR3 is 11 amino acids. Trimming removed 5 bases at V and 8 bases at J, with 7 bases between. CDR3 sequence reads: CASSREYEQFF. The DNA for the CDR3 is TGTGCCAGCAGCCGGGAGTATGAGCAGTTCTTC.

The rearrangement joins TRBV4-3 to TRBJ2-7, with 14 bases fitting TRBD2. Unmatched junction bases numbered 4, after V lost 2 bases and J lost 4 bases. Germline CDR1 LGHNA, CDR2 YSLEER. The CDR3 is 16 amino acids. As DNA, the CDR3 is TGCGCCAGCAGCCAATGGACTAGCGGGGGGACGTACGAGCAGTACTTC. Translating it yields CASSQWTSGGTYEQYF.